Below, 2 T cell receptor beta chains from the same sample are listed, as sequenced in a study of blood T cells in healthy people across ages. Combining a sample-barcoded 5' primer with a J-beta primer mix, a second PCR ran for 7 to 11 cycles. TCRdb re-derived calls from the 5' RACE reads in MiXCR, one entry per CDR3 protein. In the table there are 1.5 million to 2 million distinct CDR3 sequences, about 32% of which are singletons. The specimen sequenced was blood. The origin of the receptors is a woman between 25 and 40 years old in good health.

This clonotype has a count of ten or more. The gene calls are TRBV5-1 and TRBJ1-1, with a possible D match to TRBD1 (5 bases). With 4 bases removed from V and 5 bases from J, the gap between germline ends came to 15 bases. Per the germline V gene, CDR1 is SGHRS and CDR2 is YFSETQ. The CDR3 sequence is 14 residues long. This chain's CDR3 is CASSPAGDGTEAFF. CDR3 in DNA: TGCGCCAGCAGCCCGGCGGGGGATGGGACTGAAGCTTTCTTT. Complete variable domain (other parts from reference TRBV5-1 and TRBJ1-1): KAGVTQTPRYLIKTRGQQVTLSCSPISGHRSVSWYQQTPGQGLQFLFEYFSETQRNKGNFPGRFSGRQFSNSRSEMNVSTLELGDSALYLCASSPAGDGTEAFFGQGTRLTVV.

V and J are TRBV28 and TRBJ2-5; 9 positions match TRBD2. CDR1 and CDR2 from the germline V gene are MDHEN and SYDVKM. The J segment lost 6 bases and the V segment lost 2 bases, leaving 7 bases of the junction unmatched. CDR3 size: 15 residues. CDR3 nucleotide sequence: TGTGCCAGCAGTTTACAAGCGGGAGGCATAAAGACCCAGTACTTC. Encoded protein: CASSLQAGGIKTQYF. Combining the CDR3 with reference TRBV28 and TRBJ2-5 gives the whole variable domain DVKVTQSSRYLVKRTGEKVFLECVQDMDHENMFWYRQDPGLGLRLIYFSYDVKMKEKGDIPEGYSVSREKKERFSLILESASTNQTSMYLCASSLQAGGIKTQYFGPGTRLLVL.